This entry lists 24 T cell receptor beta chains sequenced from one sample in a study of blood T cells in healthy people across ages. Sample-barcoded 5' priming and a J-beta primer mix drove a second PCR of about 6 to 12 cycles. One entry per CDR3 protein, called by TCRdb with MiXCR from the 5' RACE reads. The sample has about a million distinct CDR3 sequences, 35% to 45% seen once. Sequenced sample: blood. Receptor source: a man aged 18 to 30 in good health.

Comment on this clonotype: An end of the junction does not agree with germline; a read error may underlie this. CDR3 coding DNA: TGTGCCGGCAGTCTCAAACAGGGGGCTACGTACAATGAGCAGTTCTTC. Residues: CAGSLKQGATYNEQFF. The rearrangement joins TRBV12-3 or TRBV12-4 to TRBJ2-1, with TRBD1 matching 9 bases. The CDR3 contains 16 residues.

Many counts were recorded for this clonotype. The CDR3 is CASSWGTYNEQFF. The DNA of the CDR3 is TGTGCCAGCAGTTGGGGGACGTACAATGAGCAGTTCTTC. The rearrangement uses TRBV28 and TRBJ2-1; D may correspond to TRBD1 or TRBD2 (5 bases each). Germline V gene lookup returns CDR1 MDHEN and CDR2 SYDVKM. This CDR3 region has 13 residues. Trimming removed 4 bases from V and 4 bases from J, with 8 bases in between.

V and J are TRBV4-3 and TRBJ2-1, with D unresolved. Trimming shortened V by 1 base and J by 8 bases, and 12 bases separated the two germline ends. The CDR3 extends over 14 amino acids. Germline CDR1 reads LGHNA; CDR2 reads YSLEER. This CDR3 reads CASSQVGASHEQFF. For the CDR3, the DNA is TGCGCCAGCAGCCAAGTCGGAGCTTCGCATGAGCAGTTCTTC.

The CDR3: CANTDSRTRQAVLGADTQYF. DNA of the CDR3: TGTGCCAACACCGACTCGAGGACCCGACAGGCCGTATTAGGTGCAGATACGCAGTATTTT. This chain uses TRBV6-4 with TRBJ2-3; possibly TRBD1 for D (6 bases). The CDR3 covers 20 residues. Trimming left V 10 bases short and J 4 bases short, with 36 bases between. Germline V lookup: CDR1 MRHNA, CDR2 SNTAGT.

The rearrangement uses TRBV13 and TRBJ2-1; TRBD2 aligns across 9 bases. The CDR3 runs 16 residues. CDR1 PRHDT and CDR2 FYEKMQ come from the germline V gene (reference sequence). V shed 1 base, J shed 3 bases, and the junction held 4 bases outside the gene matches. CDR3 residues: CASSLDPAGGYNEQFF. The CDR3 region has the DNA TGTGCCAGCAGCTTAGATCCAGCGGGGGGCTACAATGAGCAGTTCTTC.

The rearrangement links TRBV6-6 to TRBJ1-2; TRBD1 aligns across 7 bases. The CDR3 has 15 residues. V dropped 6 bases and J dropped 0; count of bases not matched to a gene: 7. Per germline, CDR1 MNHNY and CDR2 SVGAGI (reference sequence). The CDR3 sequence: CASRPQGPPNYGYTF. The CDR3 DNA is TGTGCCAGCAGACCACAGGGGCCTCCTAACTATGGCTACACCTTC.

The chain employs TRBV4-3 and TRBJ2-3, with TRBD2 identical over 8 bases. The CDR3 is made up of 14 amino acids. With V trimmed by 1 base and J by 7 bases, 4 bases remained unmatched. Looked up from germline, CDR1 is LGHNA and CDR2 is YSLEER. The CDR3 DNA reads TGCGCCAGCAGCCAAGGGATAGCGGGGTATACGCAGTATTTT. Translated, it gives CASSQGIAGYTQYF.

This chain connects TRBV27 to TRBJ1-2; D perhaps matches TRBD1 (6 bases). The CDR3 extends over 15 amino acids. Germline V lookup: CDR1 MNHEY, CDR2 SMNVEV (reference sequence). Trimming removed 2 bases from V and 5 bases from J, with 15 bases in between. CDR3 amino acids: CASSLNIRGPYGYTF. Here the CDR3 DNA reads TGTGCCAGCAGTTTAAATATCAGGGGACCTTATGGCTACACCTTC.

The V call is TRBV7-9, the J call TRBJ2-1; D gene uncertain. Deletions cut 4 bases from V and 2 bases from J, with 12 bases between. CDR1 SEHNR and CDR2 FQNEAQ come from the germline V gene (reference sequence). The CDR3 runs 15 residues. This CDR3 is CASSSDAAAYNEQFF. The CDR3 coding sequence is TGTGCCAGCAGCTCCGACGCAGCCGCCTACAATGAGCAGTTCTTC.

The CDR3 DNA reads as TGTGCCAGCAGCCACACCCCTCGGGGGGGCCCTAGGGATACGCAGTATTTT. The encoded protein is CASSHTPRGGPRDTQYF. V is TRBV12-3 or TRBV12-4 and J is TRBJ2-3; 8 bases line up with TRBD2. Trimming removed 6 bases from V and 6 bases from J; junction bases left unmatched: 17. The CDR3 sequence is 17 residues long.

This clonotype was recorded a few times. The V gene is TRBV11-2, the J gene TRBJ2-1; D might be TRBD1 or TRBD2, each matching 5 bases. Germline-derived CDR1 and CDR2 are SGHAT and FQNNGV. The V gene lost 5 bases and the J gene lost 8 bases, with 22 bases spanning the gap. The CDR3 runs 16 residues. CDR3 bases: TGTGCCAGCAGCATTGCGAGGGGTTTAAGTGGCGATGAGCAGTTCTTC. Residues: CASSIARGLSGDEQFF.

The chain combines TRBV5-1 with TRBJ2-1; D gene ambiguous. Near its end, the DNA agrees better with TRBJ2-7, so the J call may be wrong. Per the germline V gene, CDR1 is SGHRS and CDR2 is YFSETQ. The CDR3 runs to 15 residues. The CDR3 reads CASSLVWLGEDEQYF. CDR3 nucleotides: TGCGCCAGCAGCTTGGTATGGCTCGGCGAAGATGAGCAGTACTTC.

V usage is TRBV6-1 and J usage is TRBJ2-5; D is ambiguous. This CDR3 has 12 amino acids. Trimming stripped 6 bases from V and 4 bases from J, with 9 bases between. Germline V gene lookup returns CDR1 MNHNS and CDR2 SASEGT. CDR3 amino acids: CASSESGETQYF. The CDR3 nucleotides are TGTGCCAGCAGCGAGTCGGGAGAGACCCAGTACTTC.

The V call is TRBV18, the J call TRBJ1-2, with D unresolved. This CDR3 is built from 14 residues. The germline V gene encodes CDR1 KGHSH and CDR2 LQKENI. Trimming removed 6 bases from V and 8 bases from J, with 19 bases in between. CDR3 amino acids: CASSDQDGLLGYTF. CDR3 in DNA: TGTGCCAGCTCCGACCAAGACGGGCTTTTAGGCTACACCTTC.

The J gene is TRBJ1-5, the V gene TRBV9, with D perhaps TRBD1 (6 bases). There are 14 residues in the CDR3. Germline CDR1 is SGDLS and CDR2 is YYNGEE. Trimming shortened V by 3 bases and J by 4 bases, and 11 bases separated the two germline ends. DNA for the CDR3: TGTGCCAGCAGCGGCGGGACACAAAATCAGCCCCAGCATTTT. Translation: CASSGGTQNQPQHF.

This CDR3 is CASSQGGGLAGAYNEQYF. CDR3 sequence (DNA): TGCGCCAGCAGCCAAGGCGGCGGACTAGCGGGGGCCTACAATGAGCAGTACTTC. The chain employs TRBV4-3 and TRBJ2-1; the match to TRBD2 covers 13 bases. The J call is doubtful: the DNA matches TRBJ2-7 better. The CDR3 totals 18 residues. Germline lookup yields CDR1 LGHNA and CDR2 YSLEER.

In nucleotides, the CDR3 is TGCGCCAGCAGCTTTTCCGGGGTCAATGAGCAGTTCTTC. This encodes CASSFSGVNEQFF. V is TRBV5-1 and J is TRBJ2-1, with a weak D call TRBD2 (5 bases). From germline, CDR1 is SGHRS and CDR2 YFSETQ. This CDR3 spans 13 amino acids. The germline V and J ends were trimmed by 2 bases and 6 bases, with 9 bases remaining between them.

The chain has TRBV7-3 and TRBJ2-1, with D perhaps being TRBD1 or TRBD2 (5 bases each). Deletions cut 3 bases from V and 8 bases from J, with 14 bases between. Germline V lookup: CDR1 SGHTA, CDR2 FQGTGA. This CDR3 has 14 amino acids. CDR3 DNA sequence: TGTGCCAGCAGCTTTGGCCGGGAAGGGGATGAGCAGTTCTTC. This codes for CASSFGREGDEQFF.

The chain couples TRBV6-2 or TRBV6-3 to TRBJ1-1; TRBD1 might be the D (5 bases). The germline V gene encodes CDR1 MNHEY and CDR2 SVGEGT. The CDR3 covers 13 residues. V was trimmed by 6 bases and J by 4 bases, leaving 12 bases between them. Here the CDR3 reads CASSPDSLTEAFF. CDR3 in DNA: TGTGCCAGCAGCCCAGACAGCCTCACTGAAGCTTTCTTT.

This clonotype was picked up a small number of times. The V call is TRBV29-1, the J call TRBJ2-5; the match to TRBD1 covers 10 bases. Per the germline V gene, CDR1 is SQVTM and CDR2 is ANQGSEA. Losses at the gene ends were 5 bases for V and 5 bases for J; bases not matched to a gene: 14. This CDR3 is 16 amino acids long. This chain's CDR3 is CSVIDRDRGLRETQYF. The CDR3 nucleotides are TGCAGCGTTATCGACCGGGACAGGGGTCTCCGGGAGACCCAGTACTTC.

The CDR3 nucleotides are TGCGCCAGCAGCTTTAACAGGCCGGGACAGGGAAGCTTAACAGCTGGCTACACCTTC. Amino acid sequence: CASSFNRPGQGSLTAGYTF. J is TRBJ1-2 and V is TRBV5-1, with 9 bases aligning to TRBD1. Germline-derived CDR1 and CDR2 are SGHRS and YFSETQ. Germline trimming cut 2 bases from V and 7 bases from J; bases unmatched to any gene: 21. This CDR3 region has 19 residues.

This chain joins TRBV11-2 and TRBJ2-2; TRBD1 aligns across 8 bases. V lost 1 base, J lost 4 bases, and 8 bases stayed unmatched. The V gene's germline CDR1 is SGHAT and CDR2 FQNNGV. The CDR3 has 17 residues. This chain's CDR3 is CASSLGGTGSLTGELFF. As DNA, the CDR3 is TGTGCCAGCAGCTTAGGGGGGACAGGCTCGCTCACCGGGGAGCTGTTTTTT.

The chain combines TRBV27 with TRBJ1-3, with a tentative D call TRBD1 (6 bases). The V end was cut by 5 bases, the J end by 2 bases, with 13 bases between. This CDR3 is 15 amino acids long. The germline CDR1 and CDR2 sequences are MNHEY and SMNVEV (reference sequence). In DNA form, the CDR3 reads TGTGCCAGCAGTCCAAGGACAGCCGCTGGAAACACCATATATTTT. It translates to CASSPRTAAGNTIYF.

As to this clonotype: At one end, the junction sequence differs from germline, possibly due to a read error. The chain joins TRBV20-1 to TRBJ2-3; TRBD2 aligns across 12 bases. This CDR3 is built from 14 residues. From germline, CDR1 is DFQATT and CDR2 SNEGSKA (reference sequence). This chain's CDR3 is CNASGGASTDTQYF. CDR3 nucleotides: TGCAATGCTAGCGGGGGGGCGAGTACAGATACGCAGTATTTT.